The subject of this entry is one T cell receptor (beta chain). No antigen is known for it. This sample is drawn from a study of T cell responses to AZD1222 COVID-19 vaccine. On the study more broadly: Recipients boosted at about 4 weeks or about 12 weeks are pooled. General study points: In all cases, repertoires were sampled only after the peak T cell response. White British donors predominated, females outnumbered males, and clonal diversity was possibly underestimated. Among vaccine-associated CD4 TCRs, coverage spanned spike, with dominance at 160-218 and 743-854.

Between the trimmed V and J ends, which lost 7 bases and 4 bases, there was a span of 11 bases. There are 13 residues in the CDR3. Germline CDR1 and CDR2: SGHTA and FQGNSA. Sequencing was performed with immunoSEQ multiplex PCR; in TCRdb, only in-frame clones are kept and a portion is missing. The sample has approximately 130,000 clones, 85% to 95% seen once; the top ten hold 1.5% to 2%. This sequence joins TRBV7-2 and TRBJ2-1; TRBD2 might be the D (5 bases). The specimen comprised peripheral blood, sampled on day 0 of AZD1222 vaccination. The origin of this receptor is an adult in good health. CDR3 nucleotide sequence: TGTGCCAGCAACATTCGGGGATACAATGAGCAGTTCTTC. Encoded protein: CASNIRGYNEQFF.